This entry describes one T cell receptor beta chain. This record comes from a study of blood T cell repertoires in COVID-19. Study information: Sites in the United States, Italy and Spain provided acute and convalescent COVID-19 samples. Nucleic acid was either cDNA or gDNA, and it came from T cells, B-cell-depleted T cells, or PBMCs.

Germline V gene sequence: CDR1 MRHNA, CDR2 SNTAGT. V lost 9 bases to trimming and J lost 2 bases; unmatched junction nucleotides: 6. The CDR3 extends over 13 amino acids. Sequencing was performed with immunoSEQ multiplex PCR; in TCRdb, only in-frame clones are kept and a portion is missing. Of about 150,000 clones listed, roughly 90% are singletons. This sequence was found in a man in his 60s with acute or convalescent COVID-19. V and J are TRBV6-4 and TRBJ1-2; TRBD1 agrees at 7 bases. Sequencing was performed on peripheral blood. CDR3 amino acids: CASRPGQNYGYTF. The CDR3 DNA reads as TGTGCCAGTAGACCGGGACAGAACTATGGCTACACCTTC.